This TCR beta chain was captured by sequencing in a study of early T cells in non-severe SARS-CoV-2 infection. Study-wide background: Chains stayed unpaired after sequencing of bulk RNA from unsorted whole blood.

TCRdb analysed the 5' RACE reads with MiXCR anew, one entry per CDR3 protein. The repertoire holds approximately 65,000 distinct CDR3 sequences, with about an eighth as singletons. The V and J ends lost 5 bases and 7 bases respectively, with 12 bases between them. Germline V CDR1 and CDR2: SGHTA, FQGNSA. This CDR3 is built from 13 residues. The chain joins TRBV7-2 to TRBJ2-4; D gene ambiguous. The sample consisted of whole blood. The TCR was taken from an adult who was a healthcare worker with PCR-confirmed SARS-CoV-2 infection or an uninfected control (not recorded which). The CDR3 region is CASSPYNPNIQYF. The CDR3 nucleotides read TGTGCCAGCAGCCCATACAACCCGAACATTCAGTACTTC.